This T cell receptor (beta chain) is from a study of cytotoxic CD8 clonotypes in ibrutinib-treated CLL. Notes on the study in general: T-cell clonality at baseline went above that of age-matched healthy donors and rose and fell with circulating CD8+ T-cell counts. An increase in clonality occurred at ibrutinib response, followed by a return toward baseline at progression.

The germline V and J ends were trimmed by 2 bases and 2 bases, with 12 bases remaining between them. The CDR3 is made up of 15 amino acids. Germline V gene sequence: CDR1 MNHNY, CDR2 SVGAGI (reference sequence). Remarks on this clone: Its antigen is currently unknown.

Repertoires were generated with immunoSEQ multiplex PCR, while TCRdb's copy carries only in-frame clones and drops some. Among some 350,000 clones listed, 67% were seen once. Specimen: PBMCs, collected after 36 months of ibrutinib treatment. V is TRBV6-6 and J is TRBJ1-2; perhaps TRBD1 as D (6 bases). This receptor was taken from a human donor with chronic lymphocytic leukemia. The CDR3 loop reads CASSYTRGANYGYTF. The CDR3 coding sequence is TGTGCCAGCAGTTACACGAGGGGGGCCAACTATGGCTACACCTTC.